This T cell receptor beta chain is drawn from a study of T-cell reconstitution after alpha-beta-depleted transplantation in children. This clonotype was detected many times. A TCRbeta library incorporating unique molecular identifiers was prepared. TCRdb reprocessed the PCR reads via MiXCR and lists one record per CDR3 protein. This sample yields 70,000 to 95,000 distinct CDR3 sequences, of which less than 15% are seen a single time; about 14% belongs to the top ten. The CDR3 has 15 amino acids. With 6 bases clipped from V and 5 bases from J, the junction kept 7 bases outside the gene matches. Sequenced here: PBMCs from the stem cell graft donor, sampled from the stem cell graft. This receptor was identified in a human donor who donated a stem cell graft to a child with inherited bone marrow failure. The chain joins TRBV12-3 or TRBV12-4 to TRBJ1-4; 9 bases match TRBD1. The CDR3 DNA is TGTGCCAGCAGATTTACAGGGGGCCTGAATGAAAAACTGTTTTTT. Translated, it gives CASRFTGGLNEKLFF.